This T cell receptor (beta chain) appears in the sequencing data of a study of blood T cell repertoires in COVID-19. Study-level background: Both acute and convalescent COVID-19 samples were obtained from the United States, Italy and Spain. Sample material is recorded as cDNA or gDNA derived from T cells, B-cell-depleted T cells, or PBMCs.

Germline CDR1 GTSNPN, CDR2 SVGIG (reference sequence). The CDR3 is 16 amino acids. The V end was cut by 0 bases, the J end by 4 bases, with 18 bases between. Per the authors' pipeline: The assay estimated nucleated cells by amplifying reference gene primers. The assay was immunoSEQ multiplex PCR, and TCRdb's table has in-frame clones only and misses some. The V and J calls and clone size were taken over from that table, and D and trimming were inferred from the DNA. The sample lists fewer than 200,000 clones; about 87% were seen once. Sequenced: peripheral blood. The chain couples TRBV30 to TRBJ1-1; tentatively, D is TRBD1 (5 bases). The sequence was collected from a man aged 40-49 years with active or convalescent COVID-19. This CDR3 is CAWSVSFDRWGTEAFF. DNA for the CDR3: TGTGCCTGGAGTGTATCATTCGACAGATGGGGCACTGAAGCTTTCTTT.